Shown below are 21 T cell receptor beta chains from a single sample sequenced in a study of blood T cell repertoires in COVID-19. Here immunoSEQ multiplex PCR was the method, and the copy in TCRdb shows in-frame clones only, minus some. The sample consists of fewer than 250,000 clones, about 82% of them appearing once. The source material was peripheral blood. Source of these receptors: a woman aged 80 or over with COVID-19, enrolled during active disease.

This chain uses TRBV2 with TRBJ2-1; a weak D match, TRBD2 (5 bases). V lost 11 bases to trimming and J lost 9 bases, with 17 bases between them. Germline loops: CDR1 SNHLY, CDR2 FYNNEI. The CDR3 extends over 12 amino acids. The CDR3 DNA sequence: TGTGCCTCTAAGGCAGCGGCGGGTGAGCAGTTCTTC. Its translation: CASKAAAGEQFF.

This chain joins TRBV6-2 or TRBV6-3 and TRBJ1-5, with TRBD1 matching over 9 bases. J gave up 6 bases and V 1 base, and 10 bases lay outside the gene matches. Germline CDR1 is MNHEY and CDR2 is SVGEGT. The CDR3 has 17 residues. As DNA, the CDR3 is TGTGCCAGCAGTTACTTTACCGGGACAGGGAAAGGTCAGCCCCAGCATTTT. Its protein product is CASSYFTGTGKGQPQHF.

V gene TRBV18 combines with J gene TRBJ1-5; perhaps TRBD1 as D (5 bases). Germline V lookup: CDR1 KGHSH, CDR2 LQKENI. Trimming removed 3 bases at V and 4 bases at J, with 10 bases between. The CDR3 length is 14 residues. The CDR3 protein is CASSPGPRNQPQHF. The CDR3 nucleotides read TGTGCCAGCTCACCGGGGCCGCGGAATCAGCCCCAGCATTTT.

The chain is built from TRBV7-9 and TRBJ1-2; D is unresolved. The CDR3 covers 13 residues. CDR1 SEHNR and CDR2 FQNEAQ come from the germline V gene (reference sequence). Trimming took 5 bases from V and 6 from J, leaving 13 bases between them. In DNA form, the CDR3 reads TGTGCCAGCAGCCGAAGCGTGGGAGATGGCTACACCTTC. It codes for CASSRSVGDGYTF.

For the CDR3, the DNA is TGTGCCAGCAGTTCGTACAGGGTAGTCACTGAAGCTTTCTTT. It encodes CASSSYRVVTEAFF. The chain links TRBV6-2 or TRBV6-3 to TRBJ1-1, with D possibly matching TRBD1 (6 bases). The germline gives CDR1 MNHEY, CDR2 SVGEGT. V gave up 4 bases and J gave up 4 bases, with 13 bases separating them. The CDR3 consists of 14 residues.

This clone was recorded a few times. The chain has TRBV6-5 and TRBJ1-3; D might be TRBD1 (6 bases). This CDR3 contains 14 residues. Germline values: CDR1 MNHEY, CDR2 SVGAGI. V shed 7 bases and J shed 2 bases, with 12 bases lying between them. CDR3 DNA: TGTGCCAGCAAAGAGAGGACAGCTGGAAACACCATATATTTT. As protein: CASKERTAGNTIYF.

This clone came up a few times. This chain joins TRBV6-2 or TRBV6-3 and TRBJ1-1; weak D call: TRBD1 (6 bases). V lost 2 bases, J lost 5 bases, and 9 bases lay in between. The germline V gene has CDR1 MNHEY and CDR2 SVGEGT. The length of the CDR3 is 13 residues. CDR3 nucleotides: TGTGCCAGCAGTTACGGCAGGGGTACTGAAGCTTTCTTT. Translated: CASSYGRGTEAFF.

The genes are TRBV28 and TRBJ2-5; 8 nucleotides align to TRBD1. Germline-derived CDR1 and CDR2 are MDHEN and SYDVKM. V was clipped by 5 bases and J by 4 bases; unmatched bases: 15. The CDR3 is 17 residues long. The CDR3 bases are TGTGCCAGCAGTCCCACCGGGACAGGAGGTCCCCCAGAGACCCAGTACTTC. It yields the protein CASSPTGTGGPPETQYF.

The chain employs TRBV9 and TRBJ2-7; TRBD1 matches 8 bases. CDR1 is SGDLS and CDR2 is YYNGEE in the germline V gene. The CDR3 length is 15 residues. The J segment lost 0 bases and the V segment lost 0 bases, leaving 2 bases of the junction unmatched. This chain's CDR3 is CASSVGTGSSYEQYF. The DNA of the CDR3 is TGTGCCAGCAGCGTAGGGACAGGGAGCTCCTACGAGCAGTACTTC.

J is TRBJ2-1 and V is TRBV10-3; TRBD1 matches at 8 bases. CDR1 and CDR2 (germline): ENHRY, SYGVKD. V shed 6 bases and J 6 bases; nucleotides not matched to a gene: 7. The CDR3 runs to 14 residues. CDR3 nucleotides: TGTGCCATCAGCCCGACAGGGGTAGGCAATGAGCAGTTCTTC. Its translation is CAISPTGVGNEQFF.

The chain is built from TRBV6-5 and TRBJ1-3; TRBD1 is a possible D gene (5 bases). The CDR3 consists of 15 residues. V gave up 2 bases and J gave up 0 bases, with 8 bases separating them. Germline CDR1 and CDR2: MNHEY and SVGAGI. The DNA of the CDR3 is TGTGCCAGCAGTTACCAGGGAAACTCTGGAAACACCATATATTTT. This gives the protein CASSYQGNSGNTIYF.

The chain recombines TRBV5-4 with TRBJ2-1, with a possible D match to TRBD2 (6 bases). Between the trimmed V and J ends, which lost 2 bases and 0 bases, there was a span of 9 bases. Per germline, CDR1 SGHNT and CDR2 YYREEE (reference sequence). CDR3 length equals 15 residues. CDR3: CASSLNSGSYNEQFF. CDR3 nucleotides: TGTGCCAGCAGCTTAAATAGCGGCTCCTACAATGAGCAGTTCTTC.

V gene TRBV16 combines with J gene TRBJ1-1, with 9 bases fitting TRBD1. CDR1 KGHSY and CDR2 FQNENV come from the germline V gene. V lost 4 bases to trimming and J lost 14 bases; unmatched junction nucleotides: 14. The CDR3 totals 14 residues. The CDR3 spells CASSLQGAGGVGFF. CDR3 DNA sequence: TGTGCCAGCAGCCTACAGGGGGCAGGAGGGGTCGGCTTCTTT.

This clone was counted a single time. This chain uses TRBV19 with TRBJ1-1; the D gene is possibly TRBD1 (5 bases). CDR3 size: 12 residues. Germline loops: CDR1 LNHDA, CDR2 SQIVND (reference sequence). V was cut by 7 bases and J by 10 bases, with 16 bases left in between. In DNA, the CDR3 is TGTGCCAGTAATGGGGCCCAGATCGGAGCTTTCTTT. Its translation: CASNGAQIGAFF.

This sequence joins TRBV11-3 and TRBJ2-1, with 13 bases matching TRBD2. The CDR3 extends over 16 amino acids. CDR1 is SGHNT and CDR2 is YENEEA in the germline V gene. V trimming: 1 base; J trimming: 7 bases; junction bases outside the gene matches: 4. CDR3 nucleotides: TGTGCCAGCAGCTTAGGTTTACTAGCGGGGGGGAATGAGCAGTTCTTC. Translating it yields CASSLGLLAGGNEQFF.

The chain carries TRBV4-1 and TRBJ1-6, with TRBD1 matching over 10 bases. Losses at the gene ends were 9 bases for V and 8 bases for J; bases not matched to a gene: 7. The germline gives CDR1 MGHRA, CDR2 YSYEKL. The CDR3 consists of 14 residues. As DNA, the CDR3 is TGCGCCAGTGACGAGGGGACAGGGGATTCACCCCTCCACTTT. Encoded protein: CASDEGTGDSPLHF.

The chain joins TRBV11-3 to TRBJ2-1, with a tentative D call TRBD2 (6 bases). V dropped 1 base and J dropped 3 bases, with 10 bases sitting between them. The CDR3 totals 15 residues. Germline V lookup: CDR1 SGHNT, CDR2 YENEEA. CDR3 sequence reads: CASSLGTSIYNEQFF. The DNA of the CDR3 is TGTGCCAGCAGCTTAGGCACTAGCATCTACAATGAGCAGTTCTTC. Based on the CDR3 plus reference TRBV11-3 and TRBJ2-1, the full variable domain is EAGVVQSPRYKIIEKKQPVAFWCNPISGHNTLYWYLQNLGQGPELLIRYENEEAVDDSQLPKDRFSAERLKGVDSTLKIQPAELGDSAVYLCASSLGTSIYNEQFFGPGTRLTVL.

The chain is built from TRBV19 and TRBJ1-1, with TRBD1 matching 8 bases. The CDR3 has 15 amino acids. Germline CDR1 is LNHDA and CDR2 is SQIVND (reference sequence). The ends lost 4 bases at V and 0 bases at J; junction bases unmatched: 4. The CDR3 loop reads CASSTDRVMNTEAFF. In DNA, the CDR3 is TGTGCCAGTAGTACGGACAGGGTAATGAACACTGAAGCTTTCTTT.

The table lists this clone with a few counts. The rearrangement joins TRBV24-1 to TRBJ2-1, with 8 bases aligning to TRBD1. Germline V gene sequence: CDR1 KGHDR, CDR2 SFDVKD. Germline trimming cut 1 base from V and 7 bases from J; bases unmatched to any gene: 11. This CDR3 contains 17 residues. The CDR3 DNA sequence: TGTGCCACCAGTGATTTCGTCGGGACAGGCACCTCTAATGAGCAGTTCTTC. It is translated as CATSDFVGTGTSNEQFF.

The rearrangement links TRBV24-1 to TRBJ2-3; TRBD1 might be the D (6 bases). The CDR3 spans 16 residues. Germline assignment: CDR1 KGHDR and CDR2 SFDVKD. Trimming stripped 4 bases from V and 0 bases from J, with 13 bases between. CDR3 nucleotide sequence: TGTGCCACCAGTGACCCACGGGACACCAGCACAGATACGCAGTATTTT. This translates into CATSDPRDTSTDTQYF.

CDR3 protein: CASSHPGGMREKLFF. In DNA form, the CDR3 reads TGCGCCAGCAGCCACCCAGGGGGCATGAGGGAAAAACTGTTTTTT. J is TRBJ1-4 and V is TRBV4-1; 8 bases fit TRBD1. The trim removed 3 bases at V and 8 bases at J, leaving 8 bases unmatched. This CDR3 region has 15 residues. CDR1 and CDR2 from the germline V gene are MGHRA and YSYEKL.